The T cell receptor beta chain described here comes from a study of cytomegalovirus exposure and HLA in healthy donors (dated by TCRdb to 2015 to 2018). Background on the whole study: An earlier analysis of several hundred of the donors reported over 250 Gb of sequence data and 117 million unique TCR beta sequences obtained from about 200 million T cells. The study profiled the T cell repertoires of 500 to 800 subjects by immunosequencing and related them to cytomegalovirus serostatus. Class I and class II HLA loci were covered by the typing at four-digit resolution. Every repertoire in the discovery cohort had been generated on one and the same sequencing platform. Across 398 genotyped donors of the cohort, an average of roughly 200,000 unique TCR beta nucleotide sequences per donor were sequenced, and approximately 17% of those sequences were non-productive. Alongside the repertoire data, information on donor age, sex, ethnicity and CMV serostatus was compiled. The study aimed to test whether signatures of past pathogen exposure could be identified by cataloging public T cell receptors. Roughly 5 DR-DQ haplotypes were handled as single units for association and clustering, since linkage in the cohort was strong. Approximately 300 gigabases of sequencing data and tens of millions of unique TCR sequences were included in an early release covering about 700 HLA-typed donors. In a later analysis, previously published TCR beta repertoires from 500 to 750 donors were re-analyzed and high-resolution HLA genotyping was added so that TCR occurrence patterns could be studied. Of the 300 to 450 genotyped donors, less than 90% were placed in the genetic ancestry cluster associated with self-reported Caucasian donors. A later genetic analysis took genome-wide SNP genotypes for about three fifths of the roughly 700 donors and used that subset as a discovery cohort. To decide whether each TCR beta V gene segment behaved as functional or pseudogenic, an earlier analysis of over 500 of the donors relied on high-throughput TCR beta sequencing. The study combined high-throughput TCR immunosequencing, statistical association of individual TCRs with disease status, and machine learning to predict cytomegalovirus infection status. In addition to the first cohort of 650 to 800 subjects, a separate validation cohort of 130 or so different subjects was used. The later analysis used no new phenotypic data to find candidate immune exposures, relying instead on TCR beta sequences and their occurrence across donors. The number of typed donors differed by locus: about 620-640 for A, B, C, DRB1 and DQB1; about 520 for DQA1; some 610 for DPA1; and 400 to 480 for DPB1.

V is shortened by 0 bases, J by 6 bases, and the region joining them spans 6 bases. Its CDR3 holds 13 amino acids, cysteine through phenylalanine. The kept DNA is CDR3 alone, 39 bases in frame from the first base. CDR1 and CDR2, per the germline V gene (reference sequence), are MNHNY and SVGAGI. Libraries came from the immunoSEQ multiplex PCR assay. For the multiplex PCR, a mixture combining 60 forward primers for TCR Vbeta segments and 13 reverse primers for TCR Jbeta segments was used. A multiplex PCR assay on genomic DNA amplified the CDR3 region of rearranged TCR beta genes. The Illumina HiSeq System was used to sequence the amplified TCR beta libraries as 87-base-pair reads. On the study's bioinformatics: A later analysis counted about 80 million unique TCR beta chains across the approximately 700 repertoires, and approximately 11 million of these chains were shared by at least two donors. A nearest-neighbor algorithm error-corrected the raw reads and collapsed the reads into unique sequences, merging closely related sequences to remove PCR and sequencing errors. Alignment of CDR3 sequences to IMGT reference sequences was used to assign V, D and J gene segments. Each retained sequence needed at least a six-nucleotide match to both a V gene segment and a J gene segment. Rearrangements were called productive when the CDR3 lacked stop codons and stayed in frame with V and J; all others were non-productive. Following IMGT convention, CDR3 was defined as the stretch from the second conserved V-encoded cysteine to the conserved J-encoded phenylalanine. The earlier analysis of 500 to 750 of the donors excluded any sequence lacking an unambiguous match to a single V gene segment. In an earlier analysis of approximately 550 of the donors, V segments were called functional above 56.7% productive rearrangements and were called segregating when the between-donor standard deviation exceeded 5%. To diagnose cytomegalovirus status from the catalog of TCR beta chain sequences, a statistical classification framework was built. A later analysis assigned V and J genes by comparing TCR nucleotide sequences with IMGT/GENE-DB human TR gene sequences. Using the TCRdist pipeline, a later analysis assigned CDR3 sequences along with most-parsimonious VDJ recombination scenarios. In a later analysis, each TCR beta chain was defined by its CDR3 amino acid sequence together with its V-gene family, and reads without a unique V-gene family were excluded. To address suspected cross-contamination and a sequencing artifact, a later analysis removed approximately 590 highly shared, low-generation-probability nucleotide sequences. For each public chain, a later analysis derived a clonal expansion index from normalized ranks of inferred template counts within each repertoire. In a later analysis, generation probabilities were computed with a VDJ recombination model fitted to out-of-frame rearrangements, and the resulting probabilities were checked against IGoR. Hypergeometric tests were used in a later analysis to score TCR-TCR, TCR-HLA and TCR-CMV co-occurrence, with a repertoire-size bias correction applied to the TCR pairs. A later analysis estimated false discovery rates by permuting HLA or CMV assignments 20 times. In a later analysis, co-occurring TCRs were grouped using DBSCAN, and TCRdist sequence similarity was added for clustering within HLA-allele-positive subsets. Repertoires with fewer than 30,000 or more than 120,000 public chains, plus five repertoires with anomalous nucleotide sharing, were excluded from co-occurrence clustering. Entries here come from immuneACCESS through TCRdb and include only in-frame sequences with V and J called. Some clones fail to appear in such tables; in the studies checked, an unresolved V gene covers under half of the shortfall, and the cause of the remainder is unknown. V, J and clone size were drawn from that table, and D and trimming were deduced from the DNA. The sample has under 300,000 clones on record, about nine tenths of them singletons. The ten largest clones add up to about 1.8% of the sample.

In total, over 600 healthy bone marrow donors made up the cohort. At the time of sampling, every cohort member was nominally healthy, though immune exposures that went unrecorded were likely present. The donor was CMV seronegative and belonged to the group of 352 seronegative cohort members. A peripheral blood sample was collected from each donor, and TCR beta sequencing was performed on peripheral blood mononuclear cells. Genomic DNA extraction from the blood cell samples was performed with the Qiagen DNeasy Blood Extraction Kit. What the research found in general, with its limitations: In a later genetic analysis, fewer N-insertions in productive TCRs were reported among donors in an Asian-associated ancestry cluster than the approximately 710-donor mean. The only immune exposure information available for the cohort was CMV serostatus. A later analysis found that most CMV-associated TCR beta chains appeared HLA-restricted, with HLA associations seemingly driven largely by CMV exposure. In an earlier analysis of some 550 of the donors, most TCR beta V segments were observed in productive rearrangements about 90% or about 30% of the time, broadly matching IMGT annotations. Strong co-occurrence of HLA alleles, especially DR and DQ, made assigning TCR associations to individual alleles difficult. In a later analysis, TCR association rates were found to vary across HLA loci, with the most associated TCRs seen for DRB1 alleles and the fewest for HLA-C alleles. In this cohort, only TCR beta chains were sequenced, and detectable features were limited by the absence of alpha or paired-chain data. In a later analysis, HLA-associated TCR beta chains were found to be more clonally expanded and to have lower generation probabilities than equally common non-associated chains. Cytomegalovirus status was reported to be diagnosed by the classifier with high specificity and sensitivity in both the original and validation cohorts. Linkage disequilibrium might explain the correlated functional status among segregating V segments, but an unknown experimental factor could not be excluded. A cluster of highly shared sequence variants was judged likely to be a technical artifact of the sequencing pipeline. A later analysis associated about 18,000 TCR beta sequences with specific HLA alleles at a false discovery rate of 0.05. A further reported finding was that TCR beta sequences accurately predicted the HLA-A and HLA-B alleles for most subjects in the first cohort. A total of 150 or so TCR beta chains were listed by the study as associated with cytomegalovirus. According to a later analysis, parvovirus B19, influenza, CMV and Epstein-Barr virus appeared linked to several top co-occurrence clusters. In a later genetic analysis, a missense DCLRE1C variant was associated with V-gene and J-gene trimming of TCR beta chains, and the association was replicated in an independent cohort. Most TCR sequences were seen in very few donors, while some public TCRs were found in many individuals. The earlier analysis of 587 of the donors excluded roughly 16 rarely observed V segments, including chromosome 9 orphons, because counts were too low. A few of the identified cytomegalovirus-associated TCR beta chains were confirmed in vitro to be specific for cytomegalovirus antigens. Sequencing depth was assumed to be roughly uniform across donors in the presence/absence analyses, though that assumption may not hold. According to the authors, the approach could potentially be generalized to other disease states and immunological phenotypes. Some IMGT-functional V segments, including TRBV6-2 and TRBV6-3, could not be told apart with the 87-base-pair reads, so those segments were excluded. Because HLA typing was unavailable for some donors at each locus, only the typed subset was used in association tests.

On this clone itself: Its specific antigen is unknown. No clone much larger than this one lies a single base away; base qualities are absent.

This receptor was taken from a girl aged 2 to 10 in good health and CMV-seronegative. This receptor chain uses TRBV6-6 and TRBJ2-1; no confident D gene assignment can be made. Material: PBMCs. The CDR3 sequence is CASSYSSTNEQFF. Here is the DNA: TGTGCCAGCAGTTACTCGAGCACCAATGAGCAGTTCTTC.